Listed below are T cell receptor beta chains from one sample, sequenced in a study of blood T cell repertoires in COVID-19. TCRdb's copy holds only in-frame clones and misses some; the assay was immunoSEQ multiplex PCR. Among roughly 350,000 clones, under 95% were seen once, and the ten largest hold roughly 3%. The sample taken for sequencing was peripheral blood. All receptors come from a woman aged 18-29 years who had recovered from COVID-19. Both conserved end residues are part of each CDR3. The D gene is left open where the match is weak. Some rows mark clone size as missing; the rest say once, few, many or name a class of expanded clone.

j_gene,d_gene,v_gene,abundance,CDR3nt,CDR3aa
TRBJ1-3,NA,TRBV10-3,NA,TGTGCCATCGCCGACAAAAGGGAGTCAGGAAACACCATATATTTT,CAIADKRESGNTIYF
TRBJ2-1,TRBD2,TRBV2,once,TGTGCCAGCATGGGACTAGCCTTGGATGAGCAGTTCTTC,CASMGLALDEQFF
TRBJ1-5,TRBD1,TRBV19,NA,TGTGCCAGTAGTCCTACAGGGGCCGGACAGCCCCAGCATTTT,CASSPTGAGQPQHF
TRBJ2-5,NA,TRBV18,NA,TGTGCCAGCTCACCACCGAGCGGTGAGACCCAGTACTTC,CASSPPSGETQYF
TRBJ2-1,TRBD2,TRBV7-9,few,TGTGCCAGCATCGGTTCTAGCGGGCCTACCTACAATGAGCAGTTCTTC,CASIGSSGPTYNEQFF
TRBJ2-3,TRBD1,TRBV24-1,NA,TGTGCCACCAGTGCCGGGTTTCAGGGGGCCCTCACAGATACGCAGTATTTT,CATSAGFQGALTDTQYF
TRBJ2-5,NA,TRBV5-4,NA,TGTGCCAGCAGCACCAGGGGAGAGACCCAGTACTTC,CASSTRGETQYF
TRBJ1-2,NA,TRBV9,NA,TGTGCCAGCAGCGTAGCAGCGGGACCGCAATATGGCTACACCTTC,CASSVAAGPQYGYTF
TRBJ2-1,NA,TRBV15,NA,TGTGCCACCAGCAGATACAGGATCATCAGCAATGAGCAGTTCTTC,CATSRYRIISNEQFF
TRBJ2-3,TRBD2,TRBV6-2/TRBV6-3,NA,TGTGCCAGCAGTTACGCGGGAGGAGGGGATACGCAGTATTTT,CASSYAGGGDTQYF
TRBJ1-1,NA,TRBV5-5,NA,TGTGCCAGCAGCGCCAGGGTGGGGGGGAACACTGAAGCTTTCTTT,CASSARVGGNTEAFF
TRBJ1-5,TRBD1,TRBV6-6,NA,TGTGCCAGCAGTCCCAGCTTGGATGGGACAGGGGACAATCAGCCCCAGCATTTT,CASSPSLDGTGDNQPQHF
TRBJ1-3,NA,TRBV4-3,NA,TGCGCCAGCAGCCAAGAAGTCGCAACTCCTGGAAACACCATATATTTT,CASSQEVATPGNTIYF
TRBJ1-4,TRBD1,TRBV3-1/TRBV3-2,NA,TGTGCCAGCAGCCGACAGGGTGAAAAACTGTTTTTT,CASSRQGEKLFF
TRBJ2-1,TRBD2,TRBV9,once,TGTGCCAGCAGCGTAGGGAGCGGGAGGCGATCCTACAATGAGCAGTTCTTC,CASSVGSGRRSYNEQFF
TRBJ2-1,NA,TRBV29-1,NA,TGCAGCGGTAGGACAGTGGTCAATGAGCAGTTCTTC,CSGRTVVNEQFF
TRBJ1-4,NA,TRBV6-5,NA,TGTGCCAGCAGTTACGTCCTTTCTGCAACTAATGAAAAACTGTTTTTT,CASSYVLSATNEKLFF
TRBJ1-6,NA,TRBV4-3,NA,TGCGCCAGCAGCCAAGTGGTTGGTTCCAGGGCACCCCTCCACTTT,CASSQVVGSRAPLHF
TRBJ1-1,TRBD1,TRBV6-6,NA,TGTGCCAGCAGTGTACCCGGAGACAGGGGATCGGCTTTCTTT,CASSVPGDRGSAFF
TRBJ1-3,NA,TRBV5-6,once,TGTGCCAGCAGCTTCGGGACTGGAAACACCATATATTTT,CASSFGTGNTIYF
TRBJ2-1,TRBD2,TRBV4-1,NA,TGCGCCAGCAGCCAAGTACTAGCGGTCTACAATGAGCAGTTCTTC,CASSQVLAVYNEQFF
TRBJ1-2,NA,TRBV7-9,NA,TGTGCCAGCAGCTTCAGGGTGGGGAACTATGGCTACACCTTC,CASSFRVGNYGYTF
TRBJ1-6,TRBD1,TRBV9,NA,TGTGCCAGCAGCGTAAGGGACAGGGGTCTTCGGAATTCACCCCTCCACTTT,CASSVRDRGLRNSPLHF
TRBJ1-5,TRBD1,TRBV2,NA,TGTGCCAGCGGTGGGGGAGGCGGACAGGGGGCGAATCAGCCCCAGCATTTT,CASGGGGGQGANQPQHF
TRBJ1-1,NA,TRBV30,NA,TGTGCCTGGAGTGTACTCCCGAGCACTGAAGCTTTCTTT,CAWSVLPSTEAFF
TRBJ2-1,TRBD2,TRBV5-1,NA,TGCGCCAGCAGCTTGGGCGGGACTAGCGACCCCTACAATGAGCAGTTCTTC,CASSLGGTSDPYNEQFF
TRBJ2-2,NA,TRBV7-2,few,TGTGCCAGCAGGCTCCCGAGGGACGCGGGGAGCACCGGGGAGCTGTTTTTT,CASRLPRDAGSTGELFF
TRBJ2-1,NA,TRBV5-5,NA,TGTGCCAGCAGCTCTTACAGGTCGCCCTCCTACAATGAGCAGTTCTTC,CASSSYRSPSYNEQFF
TRBJ2-1,TRBD2,TRBV5-6,NA,TGTGCCAGCAGTCTAAACACGGGGGGGATGGTGTACAATGAGCAGTTCTTC,CASSLNTGGMVYNEQFF